A single sample is the source of the 21 T cell receptor beta chains below, sequenced in a study of shared clonotypes between healthy human individuals. Assay used: immunoSEQ multiplex PCR; TCRdb lists only in-frame clones, some missing. This table has 600,000 or so clones, 95% to 98% appearing once. It was CD45RO-negative cells, positively selected for CCR7, that made up naive CD8 cells, with terminally differentiated effector memory CD45RA+ cells excluded. Sequencing was done on a sample of naive CD8+ T cells sorted from blood. The receptors were sampled from a man aged 25-45 years in good health.

This clone was observed once. The CDR3 is CASSYGRENYEQYF. Written as DNA, the CDR3 is TGTGCCAGCAGTTATGGAAGGGAGAACTACGAGCAGTACTTC. This chain links TRBV27 with TRBJ2-7, with D possibly being TRBD2 (5 bases). Germline V gene data show CDR1 as MNHEY and CDR2 as SMNVEV (reference sequence). Trimming took 4 bases from V and 3 from J, leaving 13 bases between them. CDR3 length equals 14 residues.

This clone was counted once. The CDR3 protein is CASSFRDNPYGYTF. CDR3 sequence (DNA): TGTGCCAGCAGCTTCCGGGACAATCCCTATGGCTACACCTTC. The chain combines TRBV13 with TRBJ1-2; perhaps TRBD1 as D (6 bases). The CDR3 spans 14 residues. CDR1 and CDR2 (germline): PRHDT, FYEKMQ (reference sequence). Trimming cost V 3 bases and J 4 bases, with 12 bases left between them.

The V call is TRBV6-6, the J call TRBJ1-1; a possible D gene is TRBD1 (6 bases). Trimming shortened V by 6 bases and J by 6 bases, and 14 bases separated the two germline ends. The length of the CDR3 is 13 residues. From germline, CDR1 is MNHNY and CDR2 SVGAGI (reference sequence). The CDR3 bases are TGTGCCAGCAGATTTACAGGGACCCCTGAAGCTTTCTTT. This translates into CASRFTGTPEAFF.

The chain recombines TRBV28 with TRBJ2-7, with D perhaps matching TRBD1 or TRBD2 (5 bases each). Trimming removed 5 bases from V and 4 bases from J, with 15 bases in between. The CDR3 sequence is 14 residues long. Germline V gene lookup returns CDR1 MDHEN and CDR2 SYDVKM. CDR3 bases: TGTGCCAGCAGTCTCACCGGGGCCCTTTACGAGCAGTACTTC. Its translation: CASSLTGALYEQYF.

This chain uses TRBV28 with TRBJ2-7; D is possibly TRBD1 or TRBD2 (5 bases each). The CDR3 runs to 13 residues. Germline V gene sequence: CDR1 MDHEN, CDR2 SYDVKM. V was trimmed by 6 bases and J by 7 bases, leaving 16 bases between them. DNA of the CDR3: TGTGCCAGCAGGAACCGGGACCCATGGGAGCAGTACTTC. Translated: CASRNRDPWEQYF.

The genes are TRBV14 and TRBJ1-2; a weak D match, TRBD1 (5 bases). Germline CDR1 SGHDN, CDR2 FVKESK. V lost 5 bases, J lost 7 bases, and 14 bases lay in between. CDR3 length equals 13 residues. CDR3 residues: CASSSGWKFGYTF. The CDR3 coding sequence is TGTGCCAGCAGCTCAGGGTGGAAGTTTGGCTACACCTTC.

The rearrangement uses TRBV7-6 and TRBJ2-2, with a possible D match to TRBD1 (5 bases). The V and J ends lost 1 base and 6 bases respectively, with 18 bases between them. Germline CDR1 reads SGHVS; CDR2 reads FNYEAQ. The CDR3 is 17 residues long. The CDR3 region is CASSLGYDRTPAGELFF. The CDR3, as DNA: TGTGCCAGCAGCTTAGGGTATGACAGAACACCCGCCGGGGAGCTGTTTTTT.

The J gene is TRBJ2-1, the V gene TRBV15, with 7 bases lining up with TRBD2. V lost 0 bases and J lost 4; bases outside the gene matches: 6. CDR1 is LNHNV, CDR2 YYDKDF, per germline (reference sequence). The CDR3 is made up of 16 amino acids. CDR3 in DNA: TGTGCCACCAGCAGAGATCCGACTAGCAGATACAATGAGCAGTTCTTC. The encoded protein is CATSRDPTSRYNEQFF. The full variable domain, in which reference TRBV15 and TRBJ2-1 provide the parts outside the CDR3, is DAMVIQNPRYQVTQFGKPVTLSCSQTLNHNVMYWYQQKSSQAPKLLFHYYDKDFNNEADTPDNFQSRRPNTSFCFLDIRSPGLGDTAMYLCATSRDPTSRYNEQFFGPGTRLTVL.

The chain has TRBV5-4 and TRBJ1-4, with D perhaps TRBD1 (5 bases). V lost 0 bases and J lost 7, with 13 bases in between. The CDR3 runs 15 residues. Germline V gives CDR1 SGHNT, CDR2 YYREEE (reference sequence). The CDR3 nucleotides are TGTGCCAGCAGCTTGGCCCCGGGGGGGGGTGAAAAACTGTTTTTT. Its translation: CASSLAPGGGEKLFF.

The rearrangement uses TRBV6-6 and TRBJ2-5; D possibly uses TRBD1 or TRBD2 (6 bases each). Trimming left V 5 bases short and J 4 bases short, with 8 bases between. Looked up from germline, CDR1 is MNHNY and CDR2 is SVGAGI (reference sequence). The CDR3 runs to 12 residues. In DNA form, the CDR3 reads TGTGCCAGCAGTGGAGGGGGAGAGACCCAGTACTTC. It is translated as CASSGGGETQYF.

J is TRBJ2-2 and V is TRBV29-1; no clear D. Germline V gene lookup returns CDR1 SQVTM and CDR2 ANQGSEA. The CDR3 totals 12 residues. V lost 2 bases and J 8 bases, leaving 9 bases between the germline ends. The CDR3 is CSVETSAGELFF. The CDR3 nucleotides are TGCAGCGTTGAAACTTCAGCTGGGGAGCTGTTTTTT.

V is TRBV29-1 and J is TRBJ2-3; maybe TRBD2 (5 bases). The CDR3 has 16 residues. The germline CDR1 and CDR2 sequences are SQVTM and ANQGSEA. Trimming took off 3 bases at V and 2 bases at J, with 18 bases between the two ends. The DNA for the CDR3 is TGCAGCGTTGATGGGGTACTCCCGGAGGCCACAGATACGCAGTATTTT. Its protein is CSVDGVLPEATDTQYF.

The chain couples TRBV7-2 to TRBJ2-2, with no clear D. CDR3 length: 17 residues. V was pared by 1 base and J by 3 bases, with 15 bases between. CDR1 and CDR2 (germline): SGHTA, FQGNSA. The CDR3 coding sequence is TGTGCCAGCAGCTTAGATGGCCACCACCGGGACACCGGGGAGCTGTTTTTT. Amino acids: CASSLDGHHRDTGELFF.

The CDR3 bases are TGTGCCAGCAGCTTAGGGGACAGCCCATCCCCCTATGGCTACACCTTC. This translates into CASSLGDSPSPYGYTF. This chain joins TRBV7-2 and TRBJ1-2; 7 bases are shared with TRBD1. The length of the CDR3 is 16 residues. Germline trimming cut 1 base from V and 4 bases from J; bases unmatched to any gene: 9. Germline assignment: CDR1 SGHTA and CDR2 FQGNSA.

As regards this clone: The sample contains more than one DNA sequence encoding this CDR3. This chain connects TRBV29-1 to TRBJ2-7, with 11 bases identical to TRBD2. Germline values: CDR1 SQVTM, CDR2 ANQGSEA. V dropped 5 bases and J dropped 4; count of bases not matched to a gene: 1. This CDR3 is built from 12 residues. CDR3 nucleotides: TGCAGCGTTAGGACTAGCGGGTACGAGCAGTACTTC. Its protein is CSVRTSGYEQYF.

The chain is built from TRBV7-9 and TRBJ2-5; TRBD1 agrees at 7 bases. J lost 4 bases, V lost 7 bases, and 12 bases had no gene match. The CDR3 is 15 amino acids. Germline V CDR1 and CDR2: SEHNR, FQNEAQ (reference sequence). Written as DNA, the CDR3 is TGTGCCAGCATCAGGGGGTCTGGAGGAGGAGAGACCCAGTACTTC. It specifies CASIRGSGGGETQYF.

This clone was seen only once. The chain recombines TRBV19 with TRBJ2-1; 8 bases are shared with TRBD2. The CDR3 contains 14 residues. Germline V gene lookup returns CDR1 LNHDA and CDR2 SQIVND (reference sequence). With 3 bases clipped from V and 6 bases from J, the junction kept 4 bases outside the gene matches. In DNA, the CDR3 is TGTGCCAGTAGTATGATAGCGGGAACCAATGAGCAGTTCTTC. Translation: CASSMIAGTNEQFF.

The chain is built from TRBV5-1 and TRBJ2-3; 10 bases match TRBD2. The CDR3 has 18 amino acids. Germline lookup yields CDR1 SGHRS and CDR2 YFSETQ. V dropped 3 bases and J dropped 4; count of bases not matched to a gene: 14. The CDR3 DNA follows: TGCGCCAGCAGCTCCCGGACTAGCGGCCCGAGCGTCCCAGATACGCAGTATTTT. It encodes CASSSRTSGPSVPDTQYF.

The chain employs TRBV6-4 and TRBJ2-2; TRBD2 matches 8 bases. J was trimmed by 4 bases and V by 4 bases; bases with no gene match: 17. CDR3 length: 19 amino acids. Germline assignment: CDR1 MRHNA and CDR2 SNTAGT. The DNA for the CDR3 is TGTGCCAGCAGTGTCCCCGGGACTAGTAAGTTCTTCGGCACCGGGGAGCTGTTTTTT. Translating it yields CASSVPGTSKFFGTGELFF.

The gene calls are TRBV15 and TRBJ2-3; D is ambiguous. Germline V gives CDR1 LNHNV, CDR2 YYDKDF (reference sequence). With 9 bases removed from V and 10 bases from J, the gap between germline ends came to 17 bases. The CDR3 covers 12 residues. CDR3 sequence reads: CATSQGVSPQYF. CDR3 bases: TGTGCCACTTCCCAAGGAGTTTCCCCGCAGTATTTT.

This rearrangement joins TRBV18 to TRBJ2-7; D is ambiguous. The length of the CDR3 is 17 residues. Trimming removed 1 base at V and 0 bases at J, with 16 bases between. The germline gives CDR1 KGHSH, CDR2 LQKENI. The CDR3 DNA reads TGTGCCAGCTCACCACTGTTCGGTCAGTCCCACTCCTACGAGCAGTACTTC. Translation: CASSPLFGQSHSYEQYF.